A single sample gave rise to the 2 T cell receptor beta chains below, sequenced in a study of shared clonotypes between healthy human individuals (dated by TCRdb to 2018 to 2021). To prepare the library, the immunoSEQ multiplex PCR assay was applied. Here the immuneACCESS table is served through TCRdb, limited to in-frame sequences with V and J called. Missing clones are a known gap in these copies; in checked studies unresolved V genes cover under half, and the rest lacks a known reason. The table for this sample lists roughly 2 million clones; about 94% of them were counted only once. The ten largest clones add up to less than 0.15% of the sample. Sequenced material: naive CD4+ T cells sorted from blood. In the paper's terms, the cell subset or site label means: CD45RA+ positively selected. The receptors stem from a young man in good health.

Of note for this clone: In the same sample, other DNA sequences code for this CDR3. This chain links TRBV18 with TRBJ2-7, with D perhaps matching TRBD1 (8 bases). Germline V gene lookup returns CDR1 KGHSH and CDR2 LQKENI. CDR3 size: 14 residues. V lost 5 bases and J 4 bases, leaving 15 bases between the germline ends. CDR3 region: CASSSGTGLYEQYF. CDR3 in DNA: TGTGCCAGCTCAAGCGGGACAGGCCTTTACGAGCAGTACTTC.

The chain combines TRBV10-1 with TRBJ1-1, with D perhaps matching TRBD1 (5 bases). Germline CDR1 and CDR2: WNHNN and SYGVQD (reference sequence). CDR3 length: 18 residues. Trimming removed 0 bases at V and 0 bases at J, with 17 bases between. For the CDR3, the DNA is TGCGCCAGCAGTGAGTCGGGCAGGGCCCTGGGCGTGAACACTGAAGCTTTCTTT. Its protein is CASSESGRALGVNTEAFF.